This entry lists 9 T cell receptor beta chains sequenced from one sample in a study of PD-1 blockade in classical Hodgkin lymphoma. The patients all showed relapse after autologous stem cell transplantation, while their brentuximab vedotin exposure varied. Profiled with immunoSEQ multiplex PCR; TCRdb holds only in-frame clones, not every one. The sample carries fewer than 110,000 clones, roughly 89% recorded once. The source was peripheral blood mononuclear cells (PBMCs), collected before the second cycle of nivolumab. The receptors stem from a human donor with classical Hodgkin lymphoma.

The J gene is TRBJ2-7, the V gene TRBV7-9; D possibly corresponds to TRBD2 (6 bases). The V gene's germline CDR1 is SEHNR and CDR2 FQNEAQ (reference sequence). The CDR3 runs 18 residues. V lost 5 bases, J lost 1 base, and 24 bases lay in between. DNA for the CDR3: TGTGCCAGCAGCCAAGATTTGGCGGTGGGGAGGAGTTCCTACGAGCAGTACTTC. Translation: CASSQDLAVGRSSYEQYF.

The V and J genes are TRBV5-1 and TRBJ2-1, with TRBD1 matching 10 bases. CDR1 and CDR2 (germline): SGHRS, YFSETQ. This CDR3 has 14 amino acids. The V segment lost 4 bases and the J segment 8 bases; nucleotides outside the gene matches: 6. CDR3 in amino acids: CASSLGQGFDEQFF. CDR3 DNA sequence: TGCGCCAGCAGCCTGGGACAGGGGTTCGATGAGCAGTTCTTC.

The CDR3 spells CASSSTGAYGYTF. CDR3 nucleotide sequence: TGCGCCAGCAGCTCCACAGGGGCGTATGGCTACACCTTC. The chain joins TRBV5-1 to TRBJ1-2, with TRBD1 matching 7 bases. After removal of 3 bases from V and 5 bases from J, the junction contained 4 bases not matched to a gene. The CDR3 is 13 residues long. CDR1 and CDR2 (germline): SGHRS, YFSETQ.

Only one count was recorded for this clone. This chain links TRBV4-3 with TRBJ2-3; D not resolved. Germline CDR1 is LGHNA and CDR2 is YSLEER. CDR3 size: 15 residues. V was pared by 0 bases and J by 6 bases, with 13 bases between. The CDR3 coding sequence is TGCGCCAGCAGCCAAGACTTTCTGAGTATTGATACGCAGTATTTT. It yields the protein CASSQDFLSIDTQYF.

The CDR3 bases are TGTGCCAGCAGCTTGGGGACTAGCAGGGAGACCCAGTACTTC. Protein: CASSLGTSRETQYF. The V and J genes are TRBV5-4 and TRBJ2-5; 8 bases map to TRBD2. The CDR3 has 14 residues. V lost 0 bases to trimming and J lost 5 bases; unmatched junction nucleotides: 3. In germline, CDR1 is SGHNT, CDR2 YYREEE (reference sequence).

The chain combines TRBV6-1 with TRBJ2-5; 14 bases agree with TRBD2. This CDR3 has 16 residues. J lost 4 bases, V lost 4 bases, and 5 bases had no gene match. Germline V gene sequence: CDR1 MNHNS, CDR2 SASEGT. The CDR3 protein is CASSAAGLAGGETQYF. The CDR3 bases are TGTGCCAGCAGTGCAGCAGGACTAGCGGGGGGAGAGACCCAGTACTTC.

This chain links TRBV5-1 with TRBJ1-1; D ambiguous. Germline CDR1 and CDR2: SGHRS and YFSETQ. Trimming pared 0 bases from V and 1 base from J, leaving 4 bases between. The CDR3 is 13 amino acids. The CDR3 region has the DNA TGCGCCAGCAGCTTGGCTGCGAACACTGAAGCTTTCTTT. Residues: CASSLAANTEAFF.

The chain has TRBV27 and TRBJ1-1; D is unclear. CDR1 is MNHEY, CDR2 SMNVEV, per germline (reference sequence). The CDR3 extends over 15 amino acids. Trimming removed 4 bases at V and 5 bases at J, with 17 bases between. CDR3 sequence (DNA): TGTGCCAGCAGTTCCTCTGGGGTGTGGGGTACTGAAGCTTTCTTT. This encodes CASSSSGVWGTEAFF.

The CDR3 DNA sequence: TGTGCCAGCAGCTTACGGACAGGAAGCTCCTACAATGAGCAGTTCTTC. Translation: CASSLRTGSSYNEQFF. The chain employs TRBV7-3 and TRBJ2-1; 7 bases agree with TRBD1. V lost 2 bases to trimming and J lost 0 bases; unmatched junction nucleotides: 4. The germline gives CDR1 SGHTA, CDR2 FQGTGA. CDR3 size: 16 residues.